The clone carrying this T cell receptor (beta chain) came up once. This specimen belongs to a study of CD8+CD57+ T cells in acquired aplastic anemia. At the level of the study: Mean yield of DNA from sorted CD4+ and CD8+ cells was approximately 3 ug.

Patients who underwent sequencing had shown CD8+CD57+ cell expansion by flow cytometry. With no exception, the patients had severe acquired aplastic anemia. V shed 4 bases and J shed 2 bases, with 8 bases lying between them. The germline V gene encodes CDR1 SNHLY and CDR2 FYNNEI. The CDR3 is 13 amino acids. Genomic DNA provided the template from which TCR beta VDJ and CDR3 profiles were obtained. Via MiXCR, TCRdb re-called the reads, giving one row per CDR3 protein. This sample has some 150,000 distinct CDR3 sequences, with roughly 43% found just once. The chain carries TRBV2 and TRBJ1-1; the D is unclear. This receptor was taken from a human donor with aplastic anemia. Sequenced sample: sorted CD4+, CD8+, or CD8+CD57+ T cells (not recorded which) from PBMCs. CDR3 DNA sequence: TGTGCCAGCAGTGTAGATCATAACACTGAAGCTTTCTTT. This encodes CASSVDHNTEAFF. Looking up the rest from reference TRBV2 and TRBJ1-1 gives the full variable domain: EPEVTQTPSHQVTQMGQEVILRCVPISNHLYFYWYRQILGQKVEFLVSFYNNEISEKSEIFDDQFSVERPDGSNFTLKIRSTKLEDSAMYFCASSVDHNTEAFFGQGTRLTVV.